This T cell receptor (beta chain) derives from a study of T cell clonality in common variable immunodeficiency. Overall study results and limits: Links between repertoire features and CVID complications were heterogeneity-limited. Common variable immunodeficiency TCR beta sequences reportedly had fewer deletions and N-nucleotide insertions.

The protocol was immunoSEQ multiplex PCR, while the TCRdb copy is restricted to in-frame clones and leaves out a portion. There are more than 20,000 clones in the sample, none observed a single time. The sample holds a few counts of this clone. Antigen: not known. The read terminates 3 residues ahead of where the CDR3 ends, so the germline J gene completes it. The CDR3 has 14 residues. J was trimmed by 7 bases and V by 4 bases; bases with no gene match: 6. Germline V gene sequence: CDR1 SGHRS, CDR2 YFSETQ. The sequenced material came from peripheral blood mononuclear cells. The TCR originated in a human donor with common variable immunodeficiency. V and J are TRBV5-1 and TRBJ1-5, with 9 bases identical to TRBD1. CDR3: CASSLGQGKQPQHF. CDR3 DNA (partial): TGCGCCAGCAGCCTGGGACAGGGAAAGCAGCCC. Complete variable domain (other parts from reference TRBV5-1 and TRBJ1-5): KAGVTQTPRYLIKTRGQQVTLSCSPISGHRSVSWYQQTPGQGLQFLFEYFSETQRNKGNFPGRFSGRQFSNSRSEMNVSTLELGDSALYLCASSLGQGKQPQHFGDGTRLSIL.